This T cell receptor beta chain was documented in a study of OX40 agonist ivuxolimab in advanced cancers. On the study more broadly: Three patients had partial responses: one hepatocellular carcinoma, two cutaneous melanoma. Findings and limits, study-wide: CD8+ T cells (on average) carried more expanded clones than CD4+ T cells.

TCRdb's copy holds only in-frame clones and misses some; the assay was immunoSEQ multiplex PCR. This sample has tens of thousands of clones, with more than 70% found just once. Regarding this clone: Antigen unknown.

The CDR3 loop spans 12 amino acids. The germline CDR1 and CDR2 sequences are SQVTM and ANQGSEA. The V end was cut by 7 bases, the J end by 0 bases, with 9 bases between. The sequenced sample was CD4+ or CD8+ T cells sorted from blood, obtained in a trial of the OX40 agonist ivuxolimab. This clonotype originated in an adult with an advanced solid tumor such as melanoma, head and neck, liver or kidney cancer. The V gene is TRBV29-1, the J gene TRBJ1-1; the D is unclear. CDR3 sequence reads: CSGQKLNTEAFF. As DNA, the CDR3 is TGCAGCGGTCAGAAGTTGAACACTGAAGCTTTCTTT.